These 26 T cell receptor beta chains were all obtained from the same sample, sequenced in a study of CD8 T cells in Susac syndrome. The RNA input was about 0.5 to 1 ug, and it was reverse transcribed with random hexamers. One entry per CDR3 protein, called by TCRdb with MiXCR from the immunoSEQ multiplex PCR reads. Of some 110,000 distinct CDR3 sequences in the sample, approximately 93% are singletons; the top ten hold 0.093%. The sequencing input was CD4+ T cells from PBMCs. The receptors come from a human donor with multiple sclerosis.

This rearrangement joins TRBV19 to TRBJ1-2; D might be TRBD1 (5 bases). The germline CDR1 and CDR2 sequences are LNHDA and SQIVND (reference sequence). Trimming took off 6 bases at V and 1 base at J, with 12 bases between the two ends. This CDR3 comprises 14 residues. CDR3 in amino acids: CASSLGLFNYGYTF. CDR3 in DNA: TGTGCCAGTAGCCTGGGGCTATTTAACTATGGCTACACCTTC.

The chain joins TRBV7-2 to TRBJ1-4; TRBD1 matches 9 bases. Germline loops: CDR1 SGHTA, CDR2 FQGNSA. The CDR3 extends over 14 amino acids. V dropped 3 bases and J dropped 9; count of bases not matched to a gene: 5. The CDR3: CASSLGQGFKKLFF. In nucleotides, the CDR3 is TGTGCCAGCAGCTTGGGACAGGGATTCAAAAAACTGTTTTTT.

The CDR3 is CASSLAQGVPEQYF. For the CDR3, the DNA is TGCGCCAGCAGCCTCGCCCAGGGGGTGCCCGAGCAGTACTTC. The V call is TRBV5-1, the J call TRBJ2-7; 7 nucleotides agree with TRBD1. This CDR3 has 14 amino acids. CDR1 is SGHRS, CDR2 YFSETQ, per germline. V dropped 4 bases and J dropped 6; count of bases not matched to a gene: 10.

The rearrangement uses TRBV20-1 and TRBJ1-3; the D is unclear. Between the trimmed V and J ends, which lost 0 bases and 0 bases, there was a span of 12 bases. CDR1 and CDR2 from the germline V gene are DFQATT and SNEGSKA (reference sequence). The CDR3 is 16 residues long. The CDR3 coding sequence is TGCAGTGCTAGAGATCTATTAGACAACTCTGGAAACACCATATATTTT. Residues: CSARDLLDNSGNTIYF.

The CDR3 spells CASTYEGNTEAFF. Here the CDR3 DNA reads TGTGCCAGCACCTACGAGGGGAACACTGAAGCTTTCTTT. V gene TRBV6-2 or TRBV6-3 combines with J gene TRBJ1-1; D is undetermined. Germline CDR1 is MNHEY and CDR2 is SVGEGT. The CDR3 totals 13 residues. Deletions cut 7 bases from V and 1 base from J, with 10 bases between.

CDR3 DNA sequence: TGCAGCGGTCGTTGGATAATGACAGATACGCAGTATTTT. It yields the protein CSGRWIMTDTQYF. This chain joins TRBV29-1 and TRBJ2-3; D unclear. CDR3 length equals 13 residues. V shed 7 bases and J shed 3 bases, with 14 bases lying between them. From germline, CDR1 is SQVTM and CDR2 ANQGSEA.

The chain carries TRBV7-3 and TRBJ2-7; TRBD1 matches at 8 bases. Germline lookup yields CDR1 SGHTA and CDR2 FQGTGA. This CDR3 is built from 13 residues. Trimming at V came to 4 bases and at J to 6 bases, leaving 5 bases not matched to a gene. In nucleotides, the CDR3 is TGTGCCAGCAGCTCCAGGGGGCAGACCGAGCAGTACTTC. It encodes CASSSRGQTEQYF.

V and J are TRBV29-1 and TRBJ1-1; D remains ambiguous. This CDR3 comprises 10 residues. Per the germline V gene, CDR1 is SQVTM and CDR2 is ANQGSEA. V lost 6 bases and J 8 bases, leaving 10 bases between the germline ends. The CDR3 is CSVSFEEAFF. The DNA of the CDR3 is TGCAGCGTGTCGTTTGAGGAAGCTTTCTTT.

The gene calls are TRBV7-2 and TRBJ1-1; D is undetermined. V was shortened by 4 bases and J by 1 base, with 10 bases between the two germline ends. CDR3 length: 14 amino acids. Germline V gene data show CDR1 as SGHTA and CDR2 as FQGNSA. The DNA of the CDR3 is TGTGCCAGCAGCTCCCATTATACGAACACTGAAGCTTTCTTT. The encoded protein is CASSSHYTNTEAFF.

As DNA, the CDR3 is TGTGCCAGCAGTTTATCGATAGACTCCTACGAGCAGTACTTC. Protein: CASSLSIDSYEQYF. The rearrangement joins TRBV27 to TRBJ2-7, with D unclear. The CDR3 runs to 14 residues. The V end lost 0 bases, the J end lost 0 bases, and 6 bases lay between the germline ends. Germline CDR1 and CDR2: MNHEY and SMNVEV (reference sequence).

The chain links TRBV7-2 to TRBJ2-1; 9 bases line up with TRBD2. The CDR3 sequence is 15 residues long. Germline CDR1 SGHTA, CDR2 FQGNSA. Losses at the gene ends were 2 bases for V and 6 bases for J; bases not matched to a gene: 5. CDR3 residues: CASSLYGLAPNEQFF. CDR3 nucleotide sequence: TGTGCCAGCAGCTTATACGGACTAGCGCCCAATGAGCAGTTCTTC.

A single count supports this clonotype. The chain joins TRBV11-1 to TRBJ2-1; D is unresolved. The CDR3 loop spans 12 amino acids. The ends were cut back, 5 bases at V and 15 bases at J, with 17 bases in the middle. CDR1 SGHAT and CDR2 FQDESV come from the germline V gene (reference sequence). The CDR3: CASSLLTNLPFF. The CDR3 DNA reads as TGTGCCAGCAGCCTACTGACCAATCTCCCGTTCTTC.

The V and J genes are TRBV7-9 and TRBJ2-7; 8 nucleotides align to TRBD2. The CDR3 has 14 amino acids. CDR1 and CDR2 (germline): SEHNR, FQNEAQ (reference sequence). After removal of 2 bases from V and 2 bases from J, the junction contained 2 bases not matched to a gene. In nucleotides, the CDR3 is TGTGCCAGCAGCTTACAAGCGGGGGCCTACGAGCAGTACTTC. Its translation: CASSLQAGAYEQYF.

The V and J genes are TRBV19 and TRBJ2-2, with D perhaps TRBD2 (6 bases). The V end lost 5 bases, the J end lost 5 bases, and 15 bases lay between the germline ends. Germline V CDR1 and CDR2: LNHDA, SQIVND (reference sequence). The CDR3 has 15 residues. CDR3 sequence (DNA): TGTGCCAGTAGTGCCCCCTTAGGGAGGACCGGGGAGCTGTTTTTT. Its protein is CASSAPLGRTGELFF.

The chain uses TRBV6-2 or TRBV6-3 and TRBJ2-2; no clear D. The germline V gene has CDR1 MNHEY and CDR2 SVGEGT. The CDR3 contains 15 residues. Trimming pared 4 bases from V and 6 bases from J, leaving 15 bases between. The CDR3 sequence: CASSFPDGYPGELFF. CDR3 sequence (DNA): TGTGCCAGCAGTTTCCCGGACGGGTACCCCGGGGAGCTGTTTTTT.

As regards this clonotype: The DNA is left out, because the CDR3 cannot be placed on it with certainty; the CDR3 is given as TCRdb lists it. The CDR3 sequence: CSTSDNYNEQFF. The chain couples TRBV20-1 to TRBJ2-1; TRBD1, as called in the table, went unchecked against the DNA. Termini included, the CDR3 measures 12 amino acids. Germline V gene lookup returns CDR1 DFQATT and CDR2 SNEGSKA (reference sequence).

CDR3 region: CASRGGGPSYEQYF. CDR3 sequence (DNA): TGTGCCAGCAGGGGGGGAGGGCCTTCCTACGAGCAGTACTTC. The chain joins TRBV2 to TRBJ2-7; 7 bases match TRBD2. CDR3 length equals 14 residues. V shed 6 bases, J shed 1 base, and the junction held 6 bases outside the gene matches. Germline V gene sequence: CDR1 SNHLY, CDR2 FYNNEI.

This rearrangement joins TRBV20-1 to TRBJ2-1, with 7 bases fitting TRBD2. This CDR3 contains 16 residues. Per germline, CDR1 DFQATT and CDR2 SNEGSKA (reference sequence). V shed 6 bases, J shed 7 bases, and the junction held 18 bases outside the gene matches. The CDR3 DNA reads as TGCAGTGCCACCCCGCCCCTGGGGACTATCACTAATGAGCAGTTCTTC. Its protein is CSATPPLGTITNEQFF.

The chain recombines TRBV6-4 with TRBJ1-6; D perhaps matches TRBD1 (6 bases). This CDR3 comprises 15 residues. The V gene lost 0 bases and the J gene lost 9 bases, with 12 bases spanning the gap. Germline V gene data show CDR1 as MRHNA and CDR2 as SNTAGT. The CDR3 here is CASSDSSQGSSPLHF. The CDR3 region has the DNA TGTGCCAGCAGTGACTCCTCACAGGGTAGTTCACCCCTCCACTTT.

There are a few counts of this clonotype. The chain recombines TRBV6-5 with TRBJ1-5; possible D gene TRBD1, 6 bases. There are 15 residues in the CDR3. Germline V gene lookup returns CDR1 MNHEY and CDR2 SVGAGI. Trimming stripped 6 bases from V and 2 bases from J, with 14 bases between. This CDR3 reads CASSPGGAGNQPQHF. The CDR3 DNA is TGTGCCAGCAGCCCGGGGGGGGCCGGCAATCAGCCCCAGCATTTT.

In its sample, this clonotype was seen a few times. This rearrangement joins TRBV7-2 to TRBJ2-3; the match to TRBD2 covers 11 bases. CDR1 and CDR2 from the germline V gene are SGHTA and FQGNSA. V lost 1 base to trimming and J lost 3 bases; unmatched junction nucleotides: 3. There are 16 residues in the CDR3. CDR3 sequence: CASSLGTSGGTDTQYF. The CDR3 DNA is TGTGCCAGCAGCTTAGGAACTAGCGGGGGAACAGATACGCAGTATTTT.

This chain links TRBV3-1 with TRBJ1-6, with 10 bases that match TRBD1. Trimming took 6 bases from V and 5 from J; bases not matched to a gene: 16. The CDR3 contains 19 residues. CDR1 LGHDT and CDR2 YNNKEL come from the germline V gene (reference sequence). As DNA, the CDR3 is TGTGCCAGCAGTCCGAAGTTTACGCCGGGACAGGGGAATAATTCACCCCTCCACTTT. It codes for CASSPKFTPGQGNNSPLHF.

This clonotype was seen just once. The chain couples TRBV12-3 or TRBV12-4 to TRBJ2-3, with 9 positions matching TRBD2. This CDR3 is 15 amino acids long. V shed 6 bases, J shed 5 bases, and the junction held 9 bases outside the gene matches. The CDR3 loop reads CASSIPGLAGDTQYF. CDR3 bases: TGTGCCAGCAGCATCCCGGGACTAGCTGGAGATACGCAGTATTTT.

The rearrangement uses TRBV25-1 and TRBJ1-6; possible D gene TRBD1, 6 bases. This CDR3 spans 17 amino acids. The V end lost 3 bases, the J end lost 5 bases, and 17 bases lay between the germline ends. The germline gives CDR1 MGHDK, CDR2 SYGVNS. CDR3 in amino acids: CASSDPIQGLNNSPLHF. CDR3 nucleotide sequence: TGTGCCAGCAGTGATCCAATTCAGGGGTTGAATAATTCACCCCTCCACTTT.

This sequence joins TRBV7-9 and TRBJ1-2, with 7 bases fitting TRBD1. The CDR3 loop spans 14 amino acids. Trimming removed 3 bases from V and 9 bases from J; junction bases left unmatched: 10. The germline gives CDR1 SEHNR, CDR2 FQNEAQ (reference sequence). Here the CDR3 DNA reads TGTGCCAGCAGCTTCGGTGGAGGGGGCACAAGCTACACCTTC. It yields the protein CASSFGGGGTSYTF.

The gene calls are TRBV3-1 and TRBJ1-2, with 8 bases that match TRBD1. V lost 2 bases and J lost 4; bases outside the gene matches: 3. Germline V lookup: CDR1 LGHDT, CDR2 YNNKEL (reference sequence). This CDR3 region has 14 residues. The CDR3 bases are TGTGCCAGCAGCCAAAGAGGACAGGGCTATGGCTACACCTTC. Translating gives CASSQRGQGYGYTF.